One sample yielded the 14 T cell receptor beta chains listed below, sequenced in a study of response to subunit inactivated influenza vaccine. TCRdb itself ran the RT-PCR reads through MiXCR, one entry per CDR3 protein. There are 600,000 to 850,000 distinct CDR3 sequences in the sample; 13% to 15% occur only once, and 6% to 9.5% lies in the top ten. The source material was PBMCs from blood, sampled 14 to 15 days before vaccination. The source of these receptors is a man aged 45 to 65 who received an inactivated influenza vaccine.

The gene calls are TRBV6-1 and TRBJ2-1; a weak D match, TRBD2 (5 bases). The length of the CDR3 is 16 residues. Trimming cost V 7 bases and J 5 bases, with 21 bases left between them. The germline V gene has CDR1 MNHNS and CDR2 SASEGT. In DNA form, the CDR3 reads TGTGCCAGCACTCCAACCGGGGTTTCGACAAACAATGAGCAGTTCTTC. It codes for CASTPTGVSTNNEQFF.

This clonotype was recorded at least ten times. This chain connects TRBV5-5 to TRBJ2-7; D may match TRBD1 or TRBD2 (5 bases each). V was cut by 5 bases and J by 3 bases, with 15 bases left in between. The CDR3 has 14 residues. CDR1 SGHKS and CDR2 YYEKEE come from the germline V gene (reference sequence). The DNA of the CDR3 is TGTGCCAGCAGTCCCGGGACGGACCTCTACGAGCAGTACTTC. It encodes CASSPGTDLYEQYF. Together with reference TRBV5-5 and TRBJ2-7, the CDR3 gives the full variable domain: DAGVTQSPTHLIKTRGQQVTLRCSPISGHKSVSWYQQVLGQGPQFIFQYYEKEERGRGNFPDRFSARQFPNYSSELNVNALLLGDSALYLCASSPGTDLYEQYFGPGTRLTVT.

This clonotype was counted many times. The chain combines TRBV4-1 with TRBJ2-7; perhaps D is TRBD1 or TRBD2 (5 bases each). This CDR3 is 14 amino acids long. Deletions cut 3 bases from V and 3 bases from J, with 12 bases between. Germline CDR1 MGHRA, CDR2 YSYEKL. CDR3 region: CASSQRLGDYEQYF. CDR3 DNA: TGCGCCAGCAGCCAGAGGCTGGGGGACTACGAGCAGTACTTC.

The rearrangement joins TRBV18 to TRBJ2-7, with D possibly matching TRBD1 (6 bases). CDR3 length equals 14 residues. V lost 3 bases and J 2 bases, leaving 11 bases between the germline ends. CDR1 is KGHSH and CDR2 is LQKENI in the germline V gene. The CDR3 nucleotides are TGTGCCAGCTCACCCCGGACAGAAACCTACGAGCAGTACTTC. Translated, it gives CASSPRTETYEQYF.

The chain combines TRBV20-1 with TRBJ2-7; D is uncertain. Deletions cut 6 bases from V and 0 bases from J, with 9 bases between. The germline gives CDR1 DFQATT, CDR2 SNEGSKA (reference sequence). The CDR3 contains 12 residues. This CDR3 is CSAGLTSYEQYF. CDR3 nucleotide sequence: TGCAGTGCAGGCCTGACCTCCTACGAGCAGTACTTC.

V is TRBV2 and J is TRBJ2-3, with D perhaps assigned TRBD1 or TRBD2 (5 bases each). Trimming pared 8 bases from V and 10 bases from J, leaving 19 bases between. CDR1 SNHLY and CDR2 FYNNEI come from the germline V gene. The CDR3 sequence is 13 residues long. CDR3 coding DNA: TGTGCCAGCGGGACGGCGCCGTCCCTTGCGCAGTATTTT. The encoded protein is CASGTAPSLAQYF.

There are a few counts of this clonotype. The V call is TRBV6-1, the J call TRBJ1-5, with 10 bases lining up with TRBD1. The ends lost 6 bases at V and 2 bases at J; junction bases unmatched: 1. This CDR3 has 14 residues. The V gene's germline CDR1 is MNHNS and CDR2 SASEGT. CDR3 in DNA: TGTGCCAGCAGGACAGGGGGCGGCAATCAGCCCCAGCATTTT. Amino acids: CASRTGGGNQPQHF.

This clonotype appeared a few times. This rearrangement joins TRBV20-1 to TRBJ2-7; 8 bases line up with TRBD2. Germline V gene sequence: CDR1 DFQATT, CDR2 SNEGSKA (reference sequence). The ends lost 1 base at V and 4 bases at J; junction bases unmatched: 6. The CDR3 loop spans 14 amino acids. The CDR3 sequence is CSARGTSRYYEQYF. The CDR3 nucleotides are TGCAGTGCTAGAGGGACTAGCAGGTATTACGAGCAGTACTTC.

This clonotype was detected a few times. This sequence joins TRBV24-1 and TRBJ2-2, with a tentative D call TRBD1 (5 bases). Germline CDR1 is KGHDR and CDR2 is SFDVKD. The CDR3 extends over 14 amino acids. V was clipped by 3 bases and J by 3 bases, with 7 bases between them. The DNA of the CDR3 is TGTGCCACCAGTGATGCAGGGTACACCGGGGAGCTGTTTTTT. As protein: CATSDAGYTGELFF.

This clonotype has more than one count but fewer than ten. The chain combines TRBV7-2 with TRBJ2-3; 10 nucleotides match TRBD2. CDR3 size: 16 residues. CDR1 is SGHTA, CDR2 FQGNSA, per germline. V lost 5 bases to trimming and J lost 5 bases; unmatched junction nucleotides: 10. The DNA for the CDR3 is TGTGCCAGCAGCAGCGGGGGGGCGGGGAGGAGAGATACGCAGTATTTT. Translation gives CASSSGGAGRRDTQYF.

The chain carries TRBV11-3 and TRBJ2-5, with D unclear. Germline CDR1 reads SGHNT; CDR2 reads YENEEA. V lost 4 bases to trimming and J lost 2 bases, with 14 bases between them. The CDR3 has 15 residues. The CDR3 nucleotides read TGTGCCAGCAGCTACACGGCCGGGCAACAAGAGACCCAGTACTTC. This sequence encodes CASSYTAGQQETQYF.

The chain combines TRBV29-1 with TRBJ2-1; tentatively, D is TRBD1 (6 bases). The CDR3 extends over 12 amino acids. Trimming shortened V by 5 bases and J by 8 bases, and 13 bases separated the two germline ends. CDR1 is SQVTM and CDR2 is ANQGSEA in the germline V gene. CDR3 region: CSVPTGLHEQFF. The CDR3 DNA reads TGCAGCGTTCCCACAGGGTTACATGAGCAGTTCTTC.

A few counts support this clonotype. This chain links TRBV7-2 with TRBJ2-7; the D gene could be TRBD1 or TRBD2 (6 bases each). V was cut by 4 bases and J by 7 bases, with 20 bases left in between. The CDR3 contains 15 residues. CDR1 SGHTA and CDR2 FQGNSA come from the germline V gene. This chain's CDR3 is CASSWGHGTAGEQYF. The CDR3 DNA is TGTGCCAGCAGCTGGGGGCATGGCACGGCGGGGGAGCAGTACTTC.

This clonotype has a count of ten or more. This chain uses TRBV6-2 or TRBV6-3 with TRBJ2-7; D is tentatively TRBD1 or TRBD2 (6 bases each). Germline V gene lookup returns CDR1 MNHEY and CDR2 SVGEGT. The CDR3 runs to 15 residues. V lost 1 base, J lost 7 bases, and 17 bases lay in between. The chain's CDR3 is CASSYLAGDSGEQYF. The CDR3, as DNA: TGTGCCAGCAGTTACTTGGCAGGGGACTCGGGAGAGCAGTACTTC.